These 5 T cell receptor beta chains originate from one sample sequenced in a study of shared clonotypes between healthy human individuals. The assay was immunoSEQ multiplex PCR, and TCRdb's table has in-frame clones only and misses some. The sample lists over 400,000 clones; around 73% were seen once. Sequences were obtained from PBMCs. The receptor set was obtained from a middle-aged woman in good health. Some clones in this sample may be carry-over from other donors' samples.

This sequence joins TRBV7-2 and TRBJ2-7; 9 bases are a match to TRBD2. V lost 5 bases to trimming and J lost 5 bases; unmatched junction nucleotides: 10. Germline V lookup: CDR1 SGHTA, CDR2 FQGNSA. This CDR3 comprises 15 residues. In DNA, the CDR3 is TGTGCCAGCAGCGAACCCCCGGGACTAGCACACGAGCAGTACTTC. Translation gives CASSEPPGLAHEQYF.

The rearrangement uses TRBV5-4 and TRBJ2-6, with TRBD1 identical over 9 bases. J gave up 3 bases and V 4 bases, and 2 bases lay outside the gene matches. CDR1 is SGHNT and CDR2 is YYREEE in the germline V gene (reference sequence). This CDR3 has 15 residues. In nucleotides, the CDR3 is TGTGCCAGCAGCCGACAGGGGGGTGGGGCCAACGTCCTGACTTTC. Amino acid sequence: CASSRQGGGANVLTF.

V and J are TRBV18 and TRBJ2-1; no clear D gene. CDR1 is KGHSH and CDR2 is LQKENI in the germline V gene. Between the trimmed V and J ends, which lost 2 bases and 1 base, there was a span of 6 bases. The CDR3 consists of 14 residues. CDR3 in DNA: TGTGCCAGCTCACCAGCCGGTTCCTACAATGAGCAGTTCTTC. This sequence encodes CASSPAGSYNEQFF.

The V and J genes are TRBV30 and TRBJ2-1, with 12 bases identical to TRBD2. The CDR3 contains 16 residues. V shed 3 bases, J shed 6 bases, and the junction held 9 bases outside the gene matches. Germline V lookup: CDR1 GTSNPN, CDR2 SVGIG (reference sequence). The DNA of the CDR3 is TGTGCCTGGAGCTTACGACTAGCGGGAGTCCGCAATGAGCAGTTCTTC. It encodes CAWSLRLAGVRNEQFF.

The rearrangement joins TRBV5-1 to TRBJ1-1; tentatively, D is TRBD1 (6 bases). The CDR3 spans 16 residues. The germline V gene has CDR1 SGHRS and CDR2 YFSETQ. Trimming removed 0 bases from V and 4 bases from J, with 16 bases in between. The CDR3 loop reads CASSLGAGEAGTEAFF. CDR3 sequence (DNA): TGCGCCAGCAGCTTGGGGGCAGGGGAGGCGGGCACTGAAGCTTTCTTT. The whole variable domain, remainder taken from reference TRBV5-1 and TRBJ1-1, is KAGVTQTPRYLIKTRGQQVTLSCSPISGHRSVSWYQQTPGQGLQFLFEYFSETQRNKGNFPGRFSGRQFSNSRSEMNVSTLELGDSALYLCASSLGAGEAGTEAFFGQGTRLTVV.